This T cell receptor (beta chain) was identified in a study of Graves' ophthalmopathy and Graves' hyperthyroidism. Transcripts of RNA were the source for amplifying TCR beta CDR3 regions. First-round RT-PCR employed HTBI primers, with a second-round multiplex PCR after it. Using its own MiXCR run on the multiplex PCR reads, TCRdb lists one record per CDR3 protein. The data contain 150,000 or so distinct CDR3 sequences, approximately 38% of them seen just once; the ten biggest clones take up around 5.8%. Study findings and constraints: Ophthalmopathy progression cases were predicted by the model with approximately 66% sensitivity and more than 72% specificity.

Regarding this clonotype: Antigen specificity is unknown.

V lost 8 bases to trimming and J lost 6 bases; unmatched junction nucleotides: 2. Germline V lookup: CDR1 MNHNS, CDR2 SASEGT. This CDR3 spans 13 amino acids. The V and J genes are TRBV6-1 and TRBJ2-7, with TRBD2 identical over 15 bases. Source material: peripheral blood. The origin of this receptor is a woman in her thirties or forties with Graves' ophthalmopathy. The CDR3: CASGGLAGGEQYF. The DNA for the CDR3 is TGTGCCAGCGGGGGACTAGCGGGAGGCGAGCAGTACTTC.